This TCR beta chain was captured by sequencing in a study of Ad26.COV2.S vaccination and SARS-CoV-2 variants. The data were produced by immunoSEQ multiplex PCR, yet TCRdb's version contains in-frame clones alone and is incomplete. The sample lists over 250,000 clones, 80% to 90% occurring once. With 3 bases removed from V and 6 bases from J, the gap between germline ends came to 18 bases. CDR3 length: 15 residues. Germline values: CDR1 DFQATT, CDR2 SNEGSKA (reference sequence). General study points: Substantial breadth was reported for post-vaccination spike-specific CD8+ and CD4+ T cells. Total T cell responses, in the TCR breadth and depth analyses, may have been underestimated.

A remark on this clone: What it binds is unknown.

The treatment is: roughly 20 received Ad26.COV2.S at low or high dose, single or two shots; about 5 received placebo; per-sample allocation not given. Sampling was done on day 63 after the first vaccine or placebo injection. Expression of Wuhan-strain SARS-CoV-2 spike came from the Ad26 vector that formed the vaccine. The sequence came from a person between 18 and 60 years old who received the Ad26.COV2.S COVID-19 vaccine or a placebo. The chain recombines TRBV20-1 with TRBJ2-1; possibly TRBD1 for D (6 bases). The sample in question was peripheral blood, obtained in a trial of Ad26.COV2.S vaccine versus placebo. The CDR3 coding sequence is TGCAGTGCTAGTAGGGGGTGGTCGCCGGGCAATGAGCAGTTCTTC. Translated: CSASRGWSPGNEQFF.